This T cell receptor beta chain was recovered during a study of T-cell memory formation after mild COVID-19 (dated by TCRdb to the early 2020s). In terms of the full investigation: Most TCR sequence clusters were specific to one of the two donors. Longitudinal TCRalpha and TCRbeta repertoire sequencing tracked T-cell clones expanding and contracting after mild COVID-19 in two donors. Two young, previously healthy adult volunteers made up the cohort, one male and one female.

As concerns this clonotype: What antigen it recognizes has not been identified. Base quality data are lacking; no much larger clone is found one base away.

Sequenced on an Illumina NovaSeq 6000. TCRalpha and TCRbeta cDNA libraries were constructed by 5'RACE with constant-segment primers, with sample barcodes and unique molecular identifiers being introduced. RNA was extracted from every sample with Trizol reagent. The libraries were amplified in two PCR steps, and the second step added a second sample barcode and Illumina TruSeq adapters. The libraries were sequenced on an Illumina NovaSeq using 2 x 150 bp paired-end reads. The authors' pipeline ran thus. Reads were demultiplexed and collapsed into UMI-guided consensus sequences with migec v1.2.7. Using mixcr v2.1.11, the UMI consensuses were aligned to TRA and TRB V and J templates and assembled into clonotypes. Expanded or contracted clonotypes were those called significant by both edgeR and NoisET, with noise models trained on biological replicates. edgeR calls used a false discovery rate-adjusted p below 0.01 and a log2 fold-change threshold of 1. As an exploratory analysis of dynamics, max-normalized trajectories of the 1000 most abundant clonotypes were examined by PCA with hierarchical clustering. Separately sequenced CD4+ and CD8+ repertoires were used to assign the CD4 or CD8 phenotype of responding clones. The public reads were run again by TCRdb, first through fastp at Q25 and then through MiXCR, and only productive beta chains were kept. Rows are unified per CDR3 protein, each entry keeping the most common DNA and genes. The V and J calls, along with clone size, are taken from TCRdb and not from the paper's own processing. For this sample the table gives 250,000 to 300,000 distinct CDR3 sequences, of which roughly 16% were detected only once. The ten largest clones represent more than 20% of the sample.

The study at large found these results: The study covered only a couple of mild cases, and larger cohorts including severe cases with pre-infection samples were considered necessary. From day 15 to 85, contracting clones showed balanced CD4/CD8 phenotypes, whereas a second wave of clones that expanded from day 15 to 37 leaned towards CD4+. SARS-CoV-2 specificity of the second-wave clones peaking on day 37 was not confirmed. Some responding clones were detected in pre-infection memory, which suggested that pre-existing cross-reactive memory T cells had joined the SARS-CoV-2 response. Contracting CD4+ clones turned up mainly in the CM and EM memory subsets, whereas EMRA was where CD8+ clones were enriched.

Ficoll-Paque density gradient centrifugation was the method used to isolate PBMCs. The CDR3 contains 15 residues, cysteine and phenylalanine counted. The DNA shown is the 45-base CDR3, in frame from base 1. A distance of 11 bases separates the germline ends of V and J, which lose 0 bases and 4 bases respectively. Via the germline V gene, CDR1 is SGHRS and CDR2 YFSETQ. The TCR comes from a man aged 18 to 29 who had mild COVID-19 (a few samples of this study predate the infection). The sample titles of this study are shuffled in the database, so cell type and time point are left out; the donor was told from shared clones. The chain is made from TRBV5-1 and TRBJ1-3; too little of a D gene remains to name it. The sequenced material came from PBMCs or a T cell subset sorted from them (not recorded which). At the DNA level, the sequence is TGCGCCAGCAGCTTGGCCGGCCAAGAAGGAAACACCATATATTTT. Translated, it reads CASSLAGQEGNTIYF. The entire variable domain, with the stretches around the CDR3 drawn from the reference TRBV5-1 and TRBJ1-3 proteins, is KAGVTQTPRYLIKTRGQQVTLSCSPISGHRSVSWYQQTPGQGLQFLFEYFSETQRNKGNFPGRFSGRQFSNSRSEMNVSTLELGDSALYLCASSLAGQEGNTIYFGEGSWLTVV.